Presented here are 19 T cell receptor beta chains from one specimen sequenced in a study of long-term antiretroviral therapy in people with HIV. immunoSEQ v3.0 was run at survey level. Libraries were prepared by immunoSEQ multiplex PCR; TCRdb keeps only in-frame clonotypes and omits some of them. The table records 35,000 or so clones, over 75% of them present only once. This specimen consisted of unsorted PBMCs, obtained 2.2 years after starting antiretroviral therapy. All receptors derive from a man aged 18 to 35 with HIV.

This clone was seen only once. This rearrangement joins TRBV6-1 to TRBJ2-7; D gene uncertain. The germline gives CDR1 MNHNS, CDR2 SASEGT. Trimming pared 4 bases from V and 4 bases from J, leaving 11 bases between. CDR3 length equals 13 residues. The CDR3 is CASSVADEYEQYF. CDR3 nucleotide sequence: TGTGCCAGCAGTGTCGCGGATGAGTACGAGCAGTACTTC.

The chain links TRBV7-2 to TRBJ2-7; D unresolved. The CDR3 has 12 amino acids. With 5 bases removed from V and 5 bases from J, the gap between germline ends came to 10 bases. Germline CDR1 SGHTA, CDR2 FQGNSA. CDR3 sequence: CASSLERNEQYF. The CDR3, as DNA: TGTGCCAGCAGCCTCGAGAGGAACGAGCAGTACTTC.

Concerning this clone itself: This same CDR3 is encoded by further DNA sequences in the sample. V and J are TRBV18 and TRBJ2-5; 9 bases agree with TRBD2. Germline CDR1 reads KGHSH; CDR2 reads LQKENI. J was trimmed by 4 bases and V by 3 bases; bases with no gene match: 0. The CDR3 spans 13 residues. The CDR3 bases are TGTGCCAGCTCACCTAGCGGGGGAGAGACCCAGTACTTC. This sequence encodes CASSPSGGETQYF.

The chain carries TRBV25-1 and TRBJ2-5; D is unclear. CDR3 length: 13 residues. Germline assignment: CDR1 MGHDK and CDR2 SYGVNS. The V gene lost 0 bases and the J gene lost 2 bases, with 4 bases spanning the gap. The chain's CDR3 is CASSEYLQETQYF. CDR3 nucleotides: TGTGCCAGCAGTGAATACTTGCAAGAGACCCAGTACTTC.

This chain connects TRBV7-2 to TRBJ2-7, with a possible D match to TRBD2 (6 bases). Germline CDR1 and CDR2: SGHTA and FQGNSA. The CDR3 length is 16 residues. V lost 6 bases to trimming and J lost 2 bases, with 20 bases between them. The CDR3 is CASSSSRGFFTYEQYF. CDR3 nucleotides: TGTGCCAGCAGTTCTTCCCGGGGGTTCTTTACCTACGAGCAGTACTTC.

The chain recombines TRBV14 with TRBJ2-5; D is unresolved. V lost 0 bases to trimming and J lost 5 bases, with 7 bases between them. Per germline, CDR1 SGHDN and CDR2 FVKESK. CDR3 length: 13 amino acids. The CDR3 is CASSQERWETQYF. The CDR3 region has the DNA TGTGCCAGCAGCCAAGAACGGTGGGAGACCCAGTACTTC.

The chain joins TRBV7-2 to TRBJ1-2, with 7 bases that match TRBD1. J gave up 2 bases and V 8 bases, and 5 bases lay outside the gene matches. CDR3 length equals 13 residues. Germline CDR1 reads SGHTA; CDR2 reads FQGNSA. The CDR3 spells CASASGQNYGYTF. The CDR3 coding sequence is TGTGCCAGCGCCTCGGGACAGAACTATGGCTACACCTTC. Using reference TRBV7-2 and TRBJ1-2 for the parts outside the CDR3, the full variable domain is GAGVSQSPSNKVTEKGKDVELRCDPISGHTALYWYRQSLGQGLEFLIYFQGNSAPDKSGLPSDRFSAERTGGSVSTLTIQRTQQEDSAVYLCASASGQNYGYTFGSGTRLTVV.

The V and J genes are TRBV10-3 and TRBJ2-2; 8 positions agree with TRBD1. V was pared by 7 bases and J by 1 base, with 2 bases of the junction left unmatched. From germline, CDR1 is ENHRY and CDR2 SYGVKD. This CDR3 contains 14 residues. The CDR3 nucleotides read TGTGCCATCAACGGACAGGGGAACACCGGGGAGCTGTTTTTT. It translates to CAINGQGNTGELFF.

V gene TRBV4-3 combines with J gene TRBJ2-1; TRBD2 agrees at 8 bases. After removal of 0 bases from V and 3 bases from J, the junction contained 13 bases not matched to a gene. In germline, CDR1 is LGHNA, CDR2 YSLEER. The CDR3 consists of 19 residues. DNA for the CDR3: TGCGCCAGCAGCCAAGATGACCTGTTTTGGCGGGGGGACTACAATGAGCAGTTCTTC. This sequence encodes CASSQDDLFWRGDYNEQFF.

The chain is built from TRBV18 and TRBJ1-4; unclear D gene. CDR1 is KGHSH and CDR2 is LQKENI in the germline V gene. The V gene lost 3 bases and the J gene lost 7 bases, with 15 bases spanning the gap. The CDR3 loop spans 15 amino acids. As DNA, the CDR3 is TGTGCCAGCTCACCCGGGGTCCCGGGTAGTGAAAAACTGTTTTTT. Protein product: CASSPGVPGSEKLFF.

The chain recombines TRBV6-5 with TRBJ2-7, with 12 bases identical to TRBD1. The CDR3 has 14 residues. The V gene end was trimmed by 5 bases and the J gene end by 4 bases; junction bases not matched to a gene: 3. Per the germline V gene, CDR1 is MNHEY and CDR2 is SVGAGI. DNA for the CDR3: TGTGCCAGCAGTAGGGACAGGGGGCGATACGAGCAGTACTTC. Its protein product is CASSRDRGRYEQYF.

This clone showed up just once. The chain employs TRBV5-1 and TRBJ1-1; 10 nucleotides align to TRBD1. The CDR3 has 16 residues. Germline V gene sequence: CDR1 SGHRS, CDR2 YFSETQ. V shed 0 bases and J 10 bases; nucleotides not matched to a gene: 12. CDR3 DNA: TGCGCCAGCAGCTTGGACGCAGCGGGACAGGGGCTATCAGCTTTCTTT. Translated, it gives CASSLDAAGQGLSAFF.

This clone was seen just once. This rearrangement joins TRBV7-2 to TRBJ2-2; 7 nucleotides match TRBD2. Per germline, CDR1 SGHTA and CDR2 FQGNSA. J was trimmed by 2 bases and V by 4 bases; bases with no gene match: 4. The CDR3 runs 15 residues. The CDR3 DNA reads TGTGCCAGCAGCTCGGGACTACTTAACACCGGGGAGCTGTTTTTT. Protein: CASSSGLLNTGELFF.

The chain recombines TRBV18 with TRBJ2-7; D not resolved. V was trimmed by 0 bases and J by 4 bases, leaving 10 bases between them. The CDR3 spans 14 residues. The V gene's germline CDR1 is KGHSH and CDR2 LQKENI. The CDR3 nucleotides are TGTGCCAGCTCACCACCGACCGATAAGTACGAGCAGTACTTC. Protein product: CASSPPTDKYEQYF.

V usage is TRBV7-3 and J usage is TRBJ2-1; D may be TRBD2 (5 bases). Germline CDR1 reads SGHTA; CDR2 reads FQGTGA. This CDR3 has 14 residues. V was clipped by 5 bases and J by 4 bases, with 12 bases between them. CDR3: CASSTPGTYNEQFF. The CDR3 DNA follows: TGTGCCAGCAGCACCCCGGGAACGTACAATGAGCAGTTCTTC.

The sample holds a few counts of this clone. The chain couples TRBV5-4 to TRBJ1-6; the D is unclear. Trimming took off 0 bases at V and 8 bases at J, with 9 bases between the two ends. Germline CDR1 reads SGHNT; CDR2 reads YYREEE (reference sequence). The CDR3 spans 14 residues. The CDR3 region is CASSLAPPDSPLHF. The CDR3 DNA sequence: TGTGCCAGCAGCTTGGCTCCCCCCGATTCACCCCTCCACTTT.

This clone was detected a few times. The chain employs TRBV7-3 and TRBJ2-7, with 10 bases that match TRBD2. The V gene end was trimmed by 2 bases and the J gene end by 3 bases; junction bases not matched to a gene: 4. CDR1 is SGHTA, CDR2 FQGTGA, per germline. This CDR3 has 15 amino acids. The CDR3 spells CASSLALAGDYEQYF. The CDR3 coding sequence is TGTGCCAGCAGCTTAGCCCTAGCGGGAGACTACGAGCAGTACTTC.

This rearrangement joins TRBV27 to TRBJ2-3, with 7 bases matching TRBD2. The V segment lost 0 bases and the J segment 5 bases; nucleotides outside the gene matches: 11. This CDR3 spans 17 amino acids. The germline CDR1 and CDR2 sequences are MNHEY and SMNVEV (reference sequence). The CDR3: CASSLSEFRSSGDTQYF. The CDR3 DNA reads as TGTGCCAGCAGTTTATCCGAATTCCGGTCTAGCGGAGATACGCAGTATTTT.

V gene TRBV19 combines with J gene TRBJ2-1, with TRBD1 matching 10 bases. Trimming at V came to 7 bases and at J to 3 bases, leaving 3 bases not matched to a gene. CDR3 length: 14 residues. Germline V gene data show CDR1 as LNHDA and CDR2 as SQIVND (reference sequence). Here the CDR3 reads CASKGDRGYNEQFF. The CDR3 DNA reads TGTGCCAGTAAAGGGGACAGGGGCTACAATGAGCAGTTCTTC.